This T cell receptor (beta chain) was identified during a study of neurological immune-mediated disorders. Notes on the study in general: No expanded-clone CDR3 amino acid sequence recurred across subjects, suggesting private TCR-beta repertoires.

Time point reported: longitudinal time-point 3. The germline CDR1 and CDR2 sequences are SGHRS and YFSETQ. The CDR3 loop spans 15 amino acids. With 4 bases clipped from V and 2 bases from J, the junction kept 7 bases outside the gene matches. The cDNA was produced through 5'RACE with 10-nucleotide random UMIs. Every sequencing run drew on 15-18 subjects and yielded over 200 million TCR-beta sequences. A single record per CDR3 protein comes from TCRdb applying MiXCR to the 5' RACE reads. The sample lists under 130,000 distinct CDR3 sequences; about a tenth were seen once. This clonotype was detected only a few times. Antigen: not known.

The clonotype comes from a female donor with HTLV-1-associated myelopathy (HAM/TSP). The sequenced sample consisted of PBMCs. The rearrangement joins TRBV5-1 to TRBJ2-7; 9 bases fit TRBD1. This CDR3 is CASSPTGTGTYEQYF. CDR3 sequence (DNA): TGCGCCAGCAGCCCTACCGGGACAGGGACCTACGAGCAGTACTTC.